This TCR beta chain was sequenced in a study of long-term antiretroviral therapy in people with HIV. Trimming cost V 0 bases and J 6 bases; bases outside gene matches: 9. There are 16 residues in the CDR3. Germline CDR1 is LNHNV and CDR2 is YYDKDF (reference sequence). It was in the United States that all participants with HIV were treated. To note about this clone: The antigen remains undetermined.

General study findings and limits: Those clones which expanded before ART made up the dominant part of the repertoire at all time points.

At the survey level, the v3.0 immunoSEQ assay was run. Method: immunoSEQ multiplex PCR; TCRdb's copy keeps in-frame clones and lacks some. The sample lists some 16,000 clones; 70% to 85% were seen once. The specimen was unsorted PBMCs, collected 2.1 years after starting antiretroviral therapy. The TCR sequence derives from a man aged 35 to 55 with HIV. The gene calls are TRBV15 and TRBJ1-2; TRBD1 matches 8 bases. CDR3 coding DNA: TGTGCCACCAGCAGAGATTACGGACAGGGCGGGCATGGCTACACCTTC. Amino acid sequence: CATSRDYGQGGHGYTF.